The rows below give T cell receptor beta chains drawn from one sample of a study of memory B cells and T cells in multiple sclerosis. No antigen has been identified for these receptors. Assay used: immunoSEQ multiplex PCR; TCRdb lists only in-frame clones, some missing. The sample carries over 35,000 clones, roughly 87% recorded once. The sample consisted of PBMCs from blood kept in culture. These receptors were collected from a human donor with multiple sclerosis. Both conserved end residues are part of each CDR3. Each record gives: V gene, J gene, clone size, D gene, CDR3 protein, CDR3 DNA. The D gene is left open where the match is weak. Not every row has a clone size; where given, it reads once, few, many or a size class.

TRBV7-9,TRBJ1-4,-,-,CASSLVDEKLFF,TGTGCCAGCAGCTTGGTGGATGAAAAACTGTTTTTT
TRBV5-1,TRBJ2-5,-,-,CASSPGSARETQYF,TGCGCCAGCAGCCCCGGATCGGCTCGAGAGACCCAGTACTTC
TRBV2,TRBJ1-1,-,-,CASSDEVLNTEAFF,TGTGCCAGCAGTGATGAGGTATTGAACACTGAAGCTTTCTTT
TRBV4-1,TRBJ2-5,few,TRBD2,CASSPRTSGGQETQYF,TGCGCCAGCAGCCCAAGGACTAGCGGGGGACAAGAGACCCAGTACTTC
TRBV15,TRBJ1-2,-,TRBD1,CATSRDVNRGGGYTF,TGTGCCACCAGCAGAGATGTGAACAGGGGAGGGGGCTACACCTTC
TRBV2,TRBJ2-3,-,-,CASSSIAEVDTQYF,TGTGCCAGCAGTTCTATAGCAGAGGTAGATACGCAGTATTTT
TRBV7-6,TRBJ2-5,-,-,CASSALAQETQYF,TGTGCCAGCTCTGCCTTGGCCCAGGAGACCCAGTACTTC
TRBV28,TRBJ2-7,-,-,CASSSPTGTEQYF,TGTGCCAGCAGTTCCCCCACAGGGACCGAGCAGTACTTC
TRBV7-2,TRBJ1-1,-,-,CASSPWGQSEAFF,TGTGCCAGCAGCCCCTGGGGGCAGTCGGAAGCTTTCTTT
TRBV4-1,TRBJ1-2,-,-,CASSQDRGAGESGYTF,TGCGCCAGCAGCCAAGATAGGGGGGCAGGGGAGAGTGGCTACACCTTC
TRBV7-9,TRBJ1-4,-,-,CASSRQATNEKLFF,TGTGCCAGCAGCCGACAGGCAACTAATGAAAAACTGTTTTTT
TRBV18,TRBJ1-1,-,-,CASSANTEAFF,TGTGCCAGCTCAGCCAACACTGAAGCTTTCTTT
TRBV29-1,TRBJ2-6,-,-,CSVEGFGANVLTF,TGCAGCGTTGAGGGGTTCGGGGCCAACGTCCTGACTTTC
TRBV7-2,TRBJ2-3,-,-,CASSLRGWDTQYF,TGTGCCAGCAGCCTACGGGGCTGGGATACGCAGTATTTT
TRBV29-1,TRBJ1-1,-,TRBD1,CSGNRQGNTEAFF,TGCAGCGGAAATCGACAGGGGAACACTGAAGCTTTCTTT
TRBV7-9,TRBJ2-1,-,-,CASSLAAGLDEQFF,TGTGCCAGCAGCTTAGCGGCGGGCTTGGATGAGCAGTTCTTC
TRBV2,TRBJ1-6,-,-,CASSDRQGSSYNSPLHF,TGTGCCAGCAGTGACCGGCAGGGGAGCTCCTATAATTCACCCCTCCACTTT
TRBV28,TRBJ2-2,-,-,CASSFQGFTGELFF,TGTGCCAGCAGTTTCCAGGGGTTCACCGGGGAGCTGTTTTTT
TRBV28,TRBJ1-5,-,-,CASSPSGTTQPQHF,TGTGCCAGCAGTCCCTCCGGGACGACTCAGCCCCAGCATTTT
TRBV5-1,TRBJ2-7,-,-,CASSTGRIYEQYF,TGCGCCAGCAGCACCGGACGGATCTACGAGCAGTACTTC
TRBV6-5,TRBJ1-2,-,-,CASSYSGDGYTF,TGTGCCAGCAGTTACTCGGGGGACGGCTACACCTTC
TRBV6-6,TRBJ1-1,-,TRBD1,CASSTDRGAEAFF,TGTGCCAGCAGTACAGACAGGGGAGCTGAAGCTTTCTTT
TRBV6-5,TRBJ1-5,-,-,CASNSGGSGNQPQHF,TGTGCCAGCAATTCAGGAGGGAGTGGAAATCAGCCCCAGCATTTT
TRBV6-5,TRBJ2-6,few,-,CASSYPSGSGANVLTF,TGTGCCAGCAGTTACCCGTCAGGCTCTGGGGCCAACGTCCTGACTTTC
TRBV4-1,TRBJ2-7,-,-,CASSQLRGNEQYF,TGCGCCAGCAGCCAACTCCGGGGAAACGAGCAGTACTTC
TRBV6-5,TRBJ1-2,-,-,CASTLTAQSYGYTF,TGTGCCAGCACTCTGACAGCGCAATCCTATGGCTACACCTTC
TRBV11-2,TRBJ2-1,-,-,CASSSLVNEQFF,TGTGCCAGCAGCTCGTTAGTAAATGAGCAGTTCTTC
TRBV7-9,TRBJ2-7,few,TRBD1,CASSSRQGVYEQYF,TGTGCCAGCAGCTCCCGACAGGGGGTCTACGAGCAGTACTTC
TRBV4-1,TRBJ2-7,-,-,CASSQDGKGFEHEQYF,TGCGCCAGCAGCCAAGATGGGAAAGGATTTGAGCACGAGCAGTACTTC
TRBV4-3,TRBJ1-2,-,-,CASSQGAAGHNYGYTF,TGCGCCAGCAGCCAGGGAGCAGCGGGACACAACTATGGCTACACCTTC
TRBV18,TRBJ1-1,once,-,CASSPGRGNSLGAFF,TGTGCCAGCTCACCTGGCAGGGGAAATAGTTTGGGAGCTTTCTTT
TRBV11-2,TRBJ2-5,-,TRBD2,CASSLLGGIETQYF,TGTGCCAGCAGCTTATTGGGAGGGATAGAGACCCAGTACTTC
TRBV15,TRBJ1-1,-,TRBD1,CATSRDRDRANTEAFF,TGTGCCACCAGCAGAGATCGGGACAGGGCGAACACTGAAGCTTTCTTT
TRBV10-1,TRBJ2-1,once,TRBD1,CASSKDRGAYNEQFF,TGCGCCAGCAGTAAGGACAGGGGAGCCTACAATGAGCAGTTCTTC
TRBV20-1,TRBJ1-2,-,-,CHQGYGYTF,TGCCACCAGGGCTATGGCTACACCTTC
TRBV4-3,TRBJ1-2,-,-,CASSREETGSYGYTF,TGCGCCAGCAGCAGAGAGGAAACAGGTTCCTATGGCTACACCTTC
TRBV2,TRBJ1-6,-,-,CASKSSSGVGGSPLHF,TGTGCCAGCAAATCCTCTTCAGGGGTCGGCGGATCACCCCTCCACTTT
TRBV18,TRBJ2-5,-,TRBD2,CASSPGLAGKETQYF,TGTGCCAGCTCACCAGGGCTAGCGGGTAAAGAGACCCAGTACTTC
TRBV7-3,TRBJ2-1,once,TRBD1,CASSPPGDRGAEQFF,TGTGCCAGCAGCCCACCCGGGGACAGGGGAGCTGAGCAGTTCTTC
TRBV2,TRBJ1-1,-,TRBD1,CASSPGGVTEAFF,TGTGCCAGCAGTCCAGGGGGGGTCACTGAAGCTTTCTTT
TRBV7-8,TRBJ1-5,-,-,CASSQDNQPQHF,TGTGCCAGCAGCCAAGACAATCAGCCCCAGCATTTT
TRBV4-1,TRBJ2-2,-,-,CASSQSGTLGELFF,TGCGCCAGCAGCCAATCCGGGACCCTCGGGGAGCTGTTTTTT